The 10 T cell receptor beta chains in this list originate from one sample, sequenced in a study of early T cells in non-severe SARS-CoV-2 infection. TCRdb re-called the 5' RACE reads through MiXCR, storing one row per CDR3 protein. Of some 59,000 distinct CDR3 sequences listed, under 9% are singletons. The sequencing used whole blood, collected at baseline. These receptors all stem from an adult who was a healthcare worker with PCR-confirmed SARS-CoV-2 infection or an uninfected control (not recorded which).

Only a few counts were recorded for this clonotype. This chain connects TRBV2 to TRBJ1-1; TRBD1 matches at 7 bases. Trimming removed 11 bases from V and 0 bases from J; junction bases left unmatched: 3. The CDR3 length is 12 residues. Looked up from germline, CDR1 is SNHLY and CDR2 is FYNNEI. CDR3 bases: TGTGCCGGAGGGGGCTTGAACACTGAAGCTTTCTTT. This encodes CAGGGLNTEAFF.

This clonotype occurred a few times. The rearrangement joins TRBV12-2 to TRBJ1-3. TRBV12-2 is reported as a pseudogene. This CDR3 is built from 14 residues. In DNA form, the CDR3 reads TGTGCAAGTCGCTTGGGCAGGAGGGAAAACACCATATATTTT. Protein product: CASRLGRRENTIYF.

This clonotype was recorded a few times. DNA of the CDR3: TGTGCCAGCAGCCCCGGGGGGGTCAATCAGCCCCAGCATTTT. Translation gives CASSPGGVNQPQHF. The chain combines TRBV7-9 with TRBJ1-5; maybe TRBD1 (5 bases). The CDR3 spans 14 residues. Germline V gene sequence: CDR1 SEHNR, CDR2 FQNEAQ (reference sequence). V lost 5 bases and J 3 bases, leaving 11 bases between the germline ends.

This clonotype was detected many times. As DNA, the CDR3 is TGTGCCAGCAGCCAAGAGCGCGGGCTTAGGGGGGATACGCAGTATTTT. Protein product: CASSQERGLRGDTQYF. This chain joins TRBV14 and TRBJ2-3, with a weak D call TRBD1 (6 bases). This CDR3 contains 16 residues. V lost 0 bases, J lost 6 bases, and 16 bases lay in between. Per germline, CDR1 SGHDN and CDR2 FVKESK.

There are a few counts of this clonotype. This sequence joins TRBV7-9 and TRBJ2-1, with 9 bases fitting TRBD2. CDR1 and CDR2 from the germline V gene are SEHNR and FQNEAQ (reference sequence). The CDR3 has 14 amino acids. V dropped 11 bases and J dropped 2; count of bases not matched to a gene: 7. The CDR3 here is CAAGAGGPYNEQFF. CDR3 bases: TGTGCCGCGGGCGCGGGAGGGCCCTACAATGAGCAGTTCTTC. Looking up the rest from reference TRBV7-9 and TRBJ2-1 gives the full variable domain: DTGVSQNPRHKITKRGQNVTFRCDPISEHNRLYWYRQTLGQGPEFLTYFQNEAQLEKSRLLSDRFSAERPKGSFSTLEIQRTEQGDSAMYLCAAGAGGPYNEQFFGPGTRLTVL.

About this clonotype: The junction does not match germline at one end; this may be a read error. The chain employs TRBV30 and TRBJ2-7, with D possibly TRBD1 on 6 matching bases. Germline V gene sequence: CDR1 GTSNPN, CDR2 SVGIG (reference sequence). This CDR3 is 12 amino acids long. CDR3 nucleotides: TGTGCCTGGAAGGACAGCTCCTACGAGCTGTACTTC. Encoded protein: CAWKDSSYELYF.

This chain links TRBV6-6 with TRBJ1-1; TRBD1 might be the D (5 bases). Germline V gene lookup returns CDR1 MNHNY and CDR2 SVGAGI (reference sequence). CDR3 length equals 14 residues. Trimming took 5 bases from V and 6 from J, leaving 16 bases between them. CDR3 region: CASSDRGWSPEAFF. Here the CDR3 DNA reads TGTGCCAGCAGTGACCGGGGCTGGTCGCCTGAAGCTTTCTTT.

The sample holds a few counts of this clonotype. The chain joins TRBV7-2 to TRBJ2-3, with D perhaps TRBD1 (6 bases). With 6 bases removed from V and 6 bases from J, the gap between germline ends came to 19 bases. This CDR3 comprises 15 residues. Germline CDR1 and CDR2: SGHTA and FQGNSA. DNA of the CDR3: TGTGCCAGCAGTTGGGGGCGGAGTCGGTGGGATACGCAGTATTTT. Translated, it gives CASSWGRSRWDTQYF.

This rearrangement joins TRBV2 to TRBJ1-1; 8 nucleotides match TRBD1. Germline V CDR1 and CDR2: SNHLY, FYNNEI. This CDR3 has 13 residues. Trimming at V came to 6 bases and at J to 5 bases, leaving 5 bases not matched to a gene. CDR3 residues: CASRVGTGTEAFF. The CDR3 DNA follows: TGTGCCAGCAGAGTCGGGACAGGAACTGAAGCTTTCTTT.

This clonotype has ten or more counts. The chain has TRBV27 and TRBJ2-1; no definite D call. CDR1 MNHEY and CDR2 SMNVEV come from the germline V gene (reference sequence). V was trimmed by 0 bases and J by 3 bases, leaving 6 bases between them. The CDR3 extends over 14 amino acids. CDR3 amino acids: CASSLSGDYNEQFF. The CDR3 bases are TGTGCCAGCAGTTTATCTGGCGACTACAATGAGCAGTTCTTC.